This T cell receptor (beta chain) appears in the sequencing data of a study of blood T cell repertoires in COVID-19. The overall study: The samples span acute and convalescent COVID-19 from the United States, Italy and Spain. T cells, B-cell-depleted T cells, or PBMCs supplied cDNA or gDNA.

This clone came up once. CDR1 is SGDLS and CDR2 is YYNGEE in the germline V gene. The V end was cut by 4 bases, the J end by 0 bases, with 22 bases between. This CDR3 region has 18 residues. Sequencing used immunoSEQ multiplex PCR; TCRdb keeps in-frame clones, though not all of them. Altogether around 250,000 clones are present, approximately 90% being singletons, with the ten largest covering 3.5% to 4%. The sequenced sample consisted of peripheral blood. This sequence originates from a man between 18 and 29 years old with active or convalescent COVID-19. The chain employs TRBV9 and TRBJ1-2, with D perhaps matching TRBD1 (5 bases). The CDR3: CASSTHSAGRLANYGYTF. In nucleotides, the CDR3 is TGTGCCAGCAGCACACATAGCGCGGGGCGTCTAGCTAACTATGGCTACACCTTC.